The 7 T cell receptor beta chains listed next were all sequenced from one sample in a study of T cells in Graves' hyperthyroidism and ophthalmopathy. It was RNA transcripts that yielded the amplified TCR beta CDR3 regions. The HTBI primer set served for first-round RT-PCR of the TCR CDR3. TCRdb called the multiplex PCR reads again in MiXCR, with one record for every CDR3 protein. The data contain 530,000 or so distinct CDR3 sequences, 46% of them singletons. The specimen sequenced was peripheral blood or thyroid tissue (not recorded which). The source is a woman aged 18-29 years with Graves' hyperthyroidism.

About this clonotype: A much larger clone sits a single nucleotide away, making a read error possible. The V gene is TRBV19, the J gene TRBJ1-2, with D hard to call. CDR1 and CDR2 from the germline V gene are LNHDA and SQIVND (reference sequence). This CDR3 has 14 residues. The CDR3 DNA reads TGTGCCGGTAGTATCGGCGGCCGTAACTATGGCTACACCTTC. Protein sequence: CAGSIGGRNYGYTF.

Only a few counts were recorded for this clonotype. This chain uses TRBV5-6 with TRBJ1-1; TRBD1 matches at 8 bases. V was clipped by 1 base and J by 0 bases; unmatched bases: 8. Germline V gives CDR1 SGHDT, CDR2 YYEEEE. The CDR3 contains 17 residues. The CDR3 loop is CASSLSKNRGMNTEAFF. CDR3 sequence (DNA): TGTGCCAGCAGCTTGTCCAAAAACAGGGGGATGAACACTGAAGCTTTCTTT.

CDR3 residues: CASSLRRDVRGYTF. The CDR3, as DNA: TGTGCCAGCAGCTTAAGGCGGGACGTACGGGGCTACACCTTC. This chain connects TRBV7-2 to TRBJ1-2; possibly TRBD1 for D (5 bases). V was shortened by 2 bases and J by 8 bases, with 15 bases between the two germline ends. Germline CDR1 is SGHTA and CDR2 is FQGNSA. CDR3 length: 14 residues.

V usage is TRBV2 and J usage is TRBJ1-1, with TRBD1 matching over 12 bases. CDR1 is SNHLY and CDR2 is FYNNEI in the germline V gene. V dropped 5 bases and J dropped 1; count of bases not matched to a gene: 11. CDR3 length: 18 amino acids. The CDR3 loop reads CASSLSGTGGKGNTEAFF. In DNA, the CDR3 is TGTGCCAGCAGTTTATCCGGGACAGGGGGCAAAGGGAACACTGAAGCTTTCTTT.

V and J are TRBV28 and TRBJ1-1; perhaps TRBD1 as D (5 bases). Deletions cut 5 bases from V and 3 bases from J, with 19 bases between. The CDR3 totals 16 residues. Germline values: CDR1 MDHEN, CDR2 SYDVKM. CDR3 DNA sequence: TGTGCCAGCAGTCCTCCCAAGAGGGACCGCTACACTGAAGCTTTCTTT. It codes for CASSPPKRDRYTEAFF.

This clonotype qualifies as medium-sized. This chain connects TRBV14 to TRBJ1-2; D may be TRBD1 (5 bases). The CDR3 runs 15 residues. CDR1 and CDR2 (germline): SGHDN, FVKESK. Deletions cut 0 bases from V and 5 bases from J, with 13 bases between. This CDR3 reads CASSQDWGTDYGYTF. CDR3 DNA sequence: TGTGCCAGCAGCCAAGATTGGGGGACGGATTATGGCTACACCTTC.

The table lists this clonotype with many counts. The J gene is TRBJ1-1, the V gene TRBV6-5; no reliable D call. The CDR3 runs 12 residues. Germline loops: CDR1 MNHEY, CDR2 SVGAGI. V dropped 6 bases and J dropped 2 bases, with 7 bases sitting between them. CDR3 in DNA: TGTGCCAGCAGCAAAGGAAACACTGAAGCTTTCTTT. This gives the protein CASSKGNTEAFF.